This TCR beta chain originates from a study of blood T cell repertoires in COVID-19. Across the whole study: PBMCs, B-cell-depleted T cells, or T cells were the source of the cDNA or gDNA that made up the material.

Sequencing was performed with immunoSEQ multiplex PCR; in TCRdb, only in-frame clones are kept and a portion is missing. The sample lists 290,000 or so clones; 75% to 95% were seen once. V shed 0 bases and J shed 2 bases, with 19 bases lying between them. CDR1 and CDR2 from the germline V gene are SGHTA and FQGTGA. CDR3 size: 19 residues. This clone appeared a few times. Recruitment covered some 25 US areas and drew participants whose ages spanned roughly 18 to 89 years. Participants' own reports of clinical history determined their cohort assignment. Two negative PCRs, clearance, or symptom resolution had been documented for recovered Cohort 3 donors.

This chain joins TRBV7-3 and TRBJ2-2; the D gene is possibly TRBD2 (5 bases). This clonotype was obtained from a woman under 40 who had recovered from COVID-19. Sequencing was done on a sample of PBMCs or T cells enriched from blood (not recorded which). CDR3 nucleotide sequence: TGTGCCAGCAGCTTAACCATCCGAGGGTCTTGGGGAAACACCGGGGAGCTGTTTTTT. It encodes CASSLTIRGSWGNTGELFF.